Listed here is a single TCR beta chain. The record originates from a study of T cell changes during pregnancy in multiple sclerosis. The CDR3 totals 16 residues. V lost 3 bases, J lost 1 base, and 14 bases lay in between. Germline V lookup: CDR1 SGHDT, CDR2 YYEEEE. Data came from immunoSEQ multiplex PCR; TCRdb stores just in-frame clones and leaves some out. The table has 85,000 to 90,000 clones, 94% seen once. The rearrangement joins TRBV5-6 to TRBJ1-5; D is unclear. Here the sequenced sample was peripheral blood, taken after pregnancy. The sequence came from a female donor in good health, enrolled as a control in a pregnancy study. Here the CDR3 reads CASSSSGAGSNQPQHF. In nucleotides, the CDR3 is TGTGCCAGCAGCTCGAGCGGAGCCGGAAGCAATCAGCCCCAGCATTTT.